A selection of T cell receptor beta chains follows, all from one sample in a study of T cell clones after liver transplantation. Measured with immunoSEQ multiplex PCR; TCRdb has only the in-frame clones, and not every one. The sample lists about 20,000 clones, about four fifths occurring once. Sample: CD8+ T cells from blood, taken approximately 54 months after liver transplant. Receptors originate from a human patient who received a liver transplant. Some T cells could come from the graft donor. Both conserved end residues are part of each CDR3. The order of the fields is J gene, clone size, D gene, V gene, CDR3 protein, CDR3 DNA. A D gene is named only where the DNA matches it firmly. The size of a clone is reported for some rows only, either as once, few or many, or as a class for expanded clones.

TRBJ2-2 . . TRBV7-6 CASSPGRQATGELFF TGTGCCAGCAGCCCCGGCCGACAGGCGACCGGGGAGCTGTTTTTT
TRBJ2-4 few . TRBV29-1 CSVVGDLAKNIQYF TGCAGCGTTGTAGGTGATCTAGCCAAAAACATTCAGTACTTC
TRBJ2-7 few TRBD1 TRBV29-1 CSVFSTGTYEQYF TGCAGCGTTTTCTCGACAGGGACCTACGAGCAGTACTTC
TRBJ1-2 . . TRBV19 CASSAGVYGYTF TGTGCCAGTAGTGCCGGGGTCTATGGCTACACCTTC
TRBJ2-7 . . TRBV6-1 CASSEWRQTVYEQYF TGTGCCAGCAGTGAATGGCGGCAGACAGTCTACGAGCAGTACTTC
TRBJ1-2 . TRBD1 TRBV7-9 CASSTGGISYGYTF TGTGCCAGCAGTACAGGGGGCATTTCCTATGGCTACACCTTC
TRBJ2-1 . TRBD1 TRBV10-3 CAISDPMDRGSYNEQFF TGTGCCATCAGTGACCCTATGGACAGGGGCTCCTACAATGAGCAGTTCTTC
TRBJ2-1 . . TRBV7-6 CANSLMRYTEQFF TGTGCCAACAGCTTAATGAGGTACACTGAGCAGTTCTTC
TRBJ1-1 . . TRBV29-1 CSSWEATEAFF TGCAGCTCCTGGGAGGCCACTGAAGCTTTCTTT
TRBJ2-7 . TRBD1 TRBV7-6 CASSTGTDAYEQYF TGTGCCAGCAGCACCGGGACAGACGCCTACGAGCAGTACTTC
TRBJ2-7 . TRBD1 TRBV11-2 CASSGTGVGYYEQYF TGTGCCAGCAGCGGGACAGGGGTGGGATACTACGAGCAGTACTTC
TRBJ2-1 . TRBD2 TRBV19 CASQISGRGEQFF TGTGCCAGCCAAATCTCAGGGAGGGGTGAGCAGTTCTTC
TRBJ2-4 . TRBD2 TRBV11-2 CASSTRTSGGAKNIQYF TGTGCCAGCAGCACCAGGACTAGCGGGGGAGCCAAAAACATTCAGTACTTC
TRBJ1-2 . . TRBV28 CASSFRGELGYTF TGTGCCAGCAGTTTCAGAGGGGAGTTGGGCTACACCTTC
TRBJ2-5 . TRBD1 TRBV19 CASNDRGETQYF TGTGCCAGTAACGACAGGGGAGAGACCCAGTACTTC